This paragraph reports one T cell receptor beta chain. Its antigen is not identified. This table comes from immunoSEQ multiplex PCR, and its TCRdb copy is limited to in-frame clones, with some not included. This table holds 50,000 or so clones, roughly three quarters found once. This sample is drawn from a study of radiotherapy plus CTLA-4 blockade in lung cancer. V gave up 3 bases and J gave up 2 bases, with 10 bases separating them. Germline CDR1 reads GTSNPN; CDR2 reads SVGIG (reference sequence). The CDR3 has 13 amino acids. Points from the study as a whole: Blood-borne expansion of tumor-derived TCR clones followed radiotherapy plus ipilimumab.

This TCR came from a human donor with non-small cell lung cancer who had a partial response to radiotherapy plus ipilimumab. This specimen consisted of peripheral blood, obtained from a patient treated with radiotherapy plus ipilimumab. V gene TRBV30 combines with J gene TRBJ1-2, with D tentatively TRBD1 (5 bases). CDR3 loop: CAWSPRGNYGYTF. In nucleotides, the CDR3 is TGTGCCTGGAGCCCCCGGGGGAACTATGGCTACACCTTC.